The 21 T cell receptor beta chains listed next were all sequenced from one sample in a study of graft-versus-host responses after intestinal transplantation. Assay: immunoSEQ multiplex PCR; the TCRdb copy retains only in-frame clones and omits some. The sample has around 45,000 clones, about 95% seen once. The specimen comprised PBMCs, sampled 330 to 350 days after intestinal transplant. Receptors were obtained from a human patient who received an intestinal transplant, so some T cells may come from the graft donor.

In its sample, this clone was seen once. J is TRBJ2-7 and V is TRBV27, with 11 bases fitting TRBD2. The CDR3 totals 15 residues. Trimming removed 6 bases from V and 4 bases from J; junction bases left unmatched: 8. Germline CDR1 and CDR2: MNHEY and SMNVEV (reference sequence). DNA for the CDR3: TGTGCCAGCAGAACGTTAGCGGGAGGGCCTTACGAGCAGTACTTC. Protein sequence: CASRTLAGGPYEQYF.

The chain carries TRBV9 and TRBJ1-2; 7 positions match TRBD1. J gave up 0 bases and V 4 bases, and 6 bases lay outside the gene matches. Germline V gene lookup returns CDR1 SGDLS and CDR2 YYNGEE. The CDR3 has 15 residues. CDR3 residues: CASSQGGAANYGYTF. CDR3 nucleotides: TGTGCCAGCAGCCAGGGGGGGGCGGCTAACTATGGCTACACCTTC.

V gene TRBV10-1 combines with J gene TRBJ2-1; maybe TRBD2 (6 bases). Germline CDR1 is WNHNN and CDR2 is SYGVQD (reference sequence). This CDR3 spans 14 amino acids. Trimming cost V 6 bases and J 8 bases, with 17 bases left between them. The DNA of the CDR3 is TGCGCCAGCAGCCCCTATCGCGGGGTAGATGAGCAGTTCTTC. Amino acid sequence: CASSPYRGVDEQFF.

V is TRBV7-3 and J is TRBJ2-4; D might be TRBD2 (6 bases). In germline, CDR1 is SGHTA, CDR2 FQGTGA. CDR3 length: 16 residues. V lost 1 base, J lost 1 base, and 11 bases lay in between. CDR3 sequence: CASSLSAGSAKNIQYF. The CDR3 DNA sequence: TGTGCCAGCAGCTTAAGTGCGGGGAGCGCCAAAAACATTCAGTACTTC. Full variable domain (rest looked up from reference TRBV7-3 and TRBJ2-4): GAGVSQTPSNKVTEKGKYVELRCDPISGHTALYWYRQSLGQGPEFLIYFQGTGAADDSGLPNDRFFAVRPEGSVSTLKIQRTERGDSAVYLCASSLSAGSAKNIQYFGAGTRLSVL.

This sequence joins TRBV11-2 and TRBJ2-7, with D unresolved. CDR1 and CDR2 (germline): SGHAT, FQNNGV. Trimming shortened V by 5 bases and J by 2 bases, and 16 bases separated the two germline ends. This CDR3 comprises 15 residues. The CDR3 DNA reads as TGTGCCAGCAGCCCGTTGCTAATCCCTACCTACGAGCAGTACTTC. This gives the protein CASSPLLIPTYEQYF.

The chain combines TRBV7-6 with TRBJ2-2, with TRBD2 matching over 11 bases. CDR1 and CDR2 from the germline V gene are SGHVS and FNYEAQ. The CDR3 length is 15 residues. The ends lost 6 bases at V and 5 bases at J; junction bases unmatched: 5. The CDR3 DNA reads TGTGCCAGCAGTCCCGGGACTAGCGGTACCGGGGAGCTGTTTTTT. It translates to CASSPGTSGTGELFF.

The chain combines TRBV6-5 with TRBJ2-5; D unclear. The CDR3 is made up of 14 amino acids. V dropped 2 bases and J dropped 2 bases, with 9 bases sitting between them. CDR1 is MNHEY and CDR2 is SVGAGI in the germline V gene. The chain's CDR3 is CASSYGRLQETQYF. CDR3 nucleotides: TGTGCCAGCAGTTACGGACGGTTACAAGAGACCCAGTACTTC.

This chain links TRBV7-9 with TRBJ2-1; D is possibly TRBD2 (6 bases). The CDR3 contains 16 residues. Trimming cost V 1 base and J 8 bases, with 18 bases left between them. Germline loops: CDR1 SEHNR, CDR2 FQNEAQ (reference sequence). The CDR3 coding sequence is TGTGCCAGCAGCTTAGTTGCCTGGGGAGGAACGGATGAGCAGTTCTTC. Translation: CASSLVAWGGTDEQFF.

This CDR3 is CASSPMTGLFRGYTF. In nucleotides, the CDR3 is TGCGCCAGCAGCCCAATGACAGGACTGTTCCGTGGCTACACCTTC. The chain employs TRBV5-1 and TRBJ1-2; perhaps TRBD1 as D (6 bases). Trimming removed 4 bases from V and 7 bases from J, with 20 bases in between. The CDR3 consists of 15 residues. The V gene's germline CDR1 is SGHRS and CDR2 YFSETQ.

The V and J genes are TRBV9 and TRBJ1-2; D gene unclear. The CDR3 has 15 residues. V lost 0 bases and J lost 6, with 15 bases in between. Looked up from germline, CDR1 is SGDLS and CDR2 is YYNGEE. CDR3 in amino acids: CASSVDGGLANGYTF. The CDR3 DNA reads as TGTGCCAGCAGCGTAGATGGAGGGCTGGCGAATGGCTACACCTTC.

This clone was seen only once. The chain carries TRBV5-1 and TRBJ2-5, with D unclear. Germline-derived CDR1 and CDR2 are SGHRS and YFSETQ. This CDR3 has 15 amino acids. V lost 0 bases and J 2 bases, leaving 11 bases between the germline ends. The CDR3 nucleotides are TGCGCCAGCAGCTTGGCCTTCAGTGTACAAGAGACCCAGTACTTC. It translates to CASSLAFSVQETQYF.

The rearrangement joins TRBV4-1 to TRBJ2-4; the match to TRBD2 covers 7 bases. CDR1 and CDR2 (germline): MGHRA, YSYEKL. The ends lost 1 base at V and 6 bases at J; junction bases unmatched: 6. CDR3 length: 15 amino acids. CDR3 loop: CASSQGWEGGNIQYF. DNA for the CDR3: TGCGCCAGCAGCCAAGGATGGGAGGGAGGAAACATTCAGTACTTC.

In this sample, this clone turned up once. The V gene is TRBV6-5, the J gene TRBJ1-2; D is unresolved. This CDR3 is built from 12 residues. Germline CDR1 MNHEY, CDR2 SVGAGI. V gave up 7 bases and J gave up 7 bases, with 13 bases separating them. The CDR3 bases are TGTGCCAGCAAGTGGAGCGGATCTGGCTACACCTTC. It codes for CASKWSGSGYTF.

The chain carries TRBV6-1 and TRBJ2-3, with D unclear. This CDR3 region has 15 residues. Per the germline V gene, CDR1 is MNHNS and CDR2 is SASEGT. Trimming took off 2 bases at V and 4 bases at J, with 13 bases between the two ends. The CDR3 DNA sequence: TGTGCCAGCAGTGAAAATGTAGGACCATCAGATACGCAGTATTTT. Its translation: CASSENVGPSDTQYF.

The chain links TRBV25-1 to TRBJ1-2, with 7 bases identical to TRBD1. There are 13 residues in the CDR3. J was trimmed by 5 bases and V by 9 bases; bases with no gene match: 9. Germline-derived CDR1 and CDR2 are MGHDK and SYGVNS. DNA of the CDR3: TGTGCCAGTGCCGGTTACAGGGGATATGGCTACACCTTC. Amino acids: CASAGYRGYGYTF.

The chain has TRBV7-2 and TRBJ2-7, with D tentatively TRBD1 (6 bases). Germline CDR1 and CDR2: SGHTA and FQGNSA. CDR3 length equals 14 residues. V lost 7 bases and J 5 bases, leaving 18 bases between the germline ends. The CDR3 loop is CASTPNRGHHEQYF. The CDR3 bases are TGTGCCAGCACCCCGAACCGGGGACACCACGAGCAGTACTTC.

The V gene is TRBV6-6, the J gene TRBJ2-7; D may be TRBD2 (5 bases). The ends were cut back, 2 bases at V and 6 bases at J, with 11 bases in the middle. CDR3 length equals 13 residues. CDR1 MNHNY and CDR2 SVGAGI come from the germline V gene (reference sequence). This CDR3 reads CASSYVDAGEQYF. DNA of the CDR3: TGTGCCAGCAGTTACGTTGACGCGGGCGAGCAGTACTTC.

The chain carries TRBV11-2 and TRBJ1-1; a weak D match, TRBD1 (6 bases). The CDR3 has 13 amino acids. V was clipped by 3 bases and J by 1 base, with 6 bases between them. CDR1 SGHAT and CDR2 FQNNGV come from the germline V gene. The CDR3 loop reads CASSFRGNTEAFF. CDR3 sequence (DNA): TGTGCCAGCAGCTTCAGGGGGAACACTGAAGCTTTCTTT. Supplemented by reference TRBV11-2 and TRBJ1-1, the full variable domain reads EAGVAQSPRYKIIEKRQSVAFWCNPISGHATLYWYQQILGQGPKLLIQFQNNGVVDDSQLPKDRFSAERLKGVDSTLKIQPAKLEDSAVYLCASSFRGNTEAFFGQGTRLTVV.

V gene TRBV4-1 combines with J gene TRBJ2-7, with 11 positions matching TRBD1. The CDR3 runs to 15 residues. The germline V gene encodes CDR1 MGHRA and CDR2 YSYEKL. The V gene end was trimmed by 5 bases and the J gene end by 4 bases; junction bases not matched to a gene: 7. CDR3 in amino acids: CASSLTGTGGYEQYF. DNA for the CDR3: TGCGCCAGCAGCTTAACCGGGACAGGGGGATACGAGCAGTACTTC.

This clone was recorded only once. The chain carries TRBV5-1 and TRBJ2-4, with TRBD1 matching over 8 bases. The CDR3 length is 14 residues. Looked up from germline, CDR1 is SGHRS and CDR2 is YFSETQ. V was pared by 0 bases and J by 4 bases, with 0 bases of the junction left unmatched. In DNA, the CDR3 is TGCGCCAGCAGCTTGGGGGACAGGAAAAACATTCAGTACTTC. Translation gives CASSLGDRKNIQYF.

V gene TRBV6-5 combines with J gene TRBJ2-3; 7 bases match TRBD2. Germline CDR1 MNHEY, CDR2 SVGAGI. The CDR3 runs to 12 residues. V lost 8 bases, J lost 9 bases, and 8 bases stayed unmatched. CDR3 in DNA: TGTGCCAGCTGCCCCGACGGGGGGACGCAGTATTTT. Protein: CASCPDGGTQYF.